The 32 T cell receptor beta chains reported below all come from one sample, sequenced in a study of B cell selection in AIRE deficiency. CD4+CD127+ cells were sorted as the conventional CD4 T cells. Assay: immunoSEQ multiplex PCR; the TCRdb copy retains only in-frame clones and omits some. The sample has fewer than 30,000 clones, around 97% seen once. The sequencing input was conventional CD4+ T cells sorted from PBMCs. These receptors were obtained from a human donor with AIRE deficiency.

V is TRBV6-5 and J is TRBJ2-1; 9 bases line up with TRBD2. Trimming at V came to 3 bases and at J to 10 bases, leaving 4 bases not matched to a gene. The CDR3 runs to 13 residues. Germline assignment: CDR1 MNHEY and CDR2 SVGAGI. In DNA, the CDR3 is TGTGCCAGCAGTTATGGGCGGGAGGGAGAGCAGTTCTTC. Amino acid sequence: CASSYGREGEQFF.

This rearrangement joins TRBV19 to TRBJ2-7, with D possibly matching TRBD2 (5 bases). Germline CDR1 LNHDA, CDR2 SQIVND (reference sequence). The CDR3 spans 19 residues. Trimming took 0 bases from V and 4 from J, leaving 25 bases between them. The CDR3: CASSIDFSTRLNRDYEQYF. The CDR3 DNA reads as TGTGCCAGTAGTATAGATTTCTCTACTCGGCTCAATCGGGATTACGAGCAGTACTTC.

This chain links TRBV6-5 with TRBJ1-1; possibly TRBD1 for D (5 bases). CDR1 and CDR2 from the germline V gene are MNHEY and SVGAGI. There are 15 residues in the CDR3. Trimming stripped 7 bases from V and 3 bases from J, with 18 bases between. CDR3 region: CASTPGRAVDTEAFF. Written as DNA, the CDR3 is TGTGCCAGCACCCCTGGCAGGGCGGTGGACACTGAAGCTTTCTTT.

DNA of the CDR3: TGTGCCAGCAGCCAAGGGGGAGGAGGCTACGAGCAGTACTTC. Protein product: CASSQGGGGYEQYF. This sequence joins TRBV4-2 and TRBJ2-7; a weak D match, TRBD2 (6 bases). V shed 1 base and J shed 3 bases, with 10 bases lying between them. CDR1 LGHNA and CDR2 YNFKEQ come from the germline V gene. There are 14 residues in the CDR3.

The chain couples TRBV6-5 to TRBJ2-1, with D hard to call. Germline V gene lookup returns CDR1 MNHEY and CDR2 SVGAGI. The CDR3 loop spans 11 amino acids. V dropped 4 bases and J dropped 5 bases, with 3 bases sitting between them. As DNA, the CDR3 is TGTGCCAGCAGTTGGCACAATGAGCAGTTCTTC. Translated: CASSWHNEQFF.

J is TRBJ2-2 and V is TRBV28, with a weak D call TRBD2 (5 bases). The CDR3 loop spans 15 amino acids. V lost 3 bases, J lost 5 bases, and 13 bases lay in between. Looked up from germline, CDR1 is MDHEN and CDR2 is SYDVKM. DNA for the CDR3: TGTGCCAGCAGTTTCGGGGTGAGCCTGACCGGGGAGCTGTTTTTT. Translated, it gives CASSFGVSLTGELFF.

This chain connects TRBV19 to TRBJ1-1; D remains unclear. Germline V gene sequence: CDR1 LNHDA, CDR2 SQIVND (reference sequence). The V end lost 3 bases, the J end lost 0 bases, and 14 bases lay between the germline ends. This CDR3 is 16 amino acids long. In DNA, the CDR3 is TGTGCCAGTAGTATTCCCCTGGGCAGCTTGAACACTGAAGCTTTCTTT. The encoded protein is CASSIPLGSLNTEAFF.

The chain recombines TRBV7-9 with TRBJ2-7; 10 bases agree with TRBD1. Germline-derived CDR1 and CDR2 are SEHNR and FQNEAQ (reference sequence). The V and J ends lost 4 bases and 1 base, in that order; junction bases with no gene match: 10. The CDR3 loop spans 17 amino acids. The CDR3 sequence: CASSSALRDRGSYEQYF. The CDR3 DNA is TGTGCCAGCAGCTCCGCACTCAGGGACAGGGGTTCCTACGAGCAGTACTTC. Variable domain in full (rest from reference TRBV7-9 and TRBJ2-7): DTGVSQNPRHKITKRGQNVTFRCDPISEHNRLYWYRQTLGQGPEFLTYFQNEAQLEKSRLLSDRFSAERPKGSFSTLEIQRTEQGDSAMYLCASSSALRDRGSYEQYFGPGTRLTVT.

The chain employs TRBV7-2 and TRBJ2-2; D might be TRBD1 (6 bases). The V end lost 3 bases, the J end lost 2 bases, and 10 bases lay between the germline ends. This CDR3 has 15 residues. The germline V gene encodes CDR1 SGHTA and CDR2 FQGNSA. The CDR3 sequence: CASSFGTKNTGELFF. In DNA form, the CDR3 reads TGTGCCAGCAGCTTCGGGACAAAAAACACCGGGGAGCTGTTTTTT.

This chain links TRBV4-3 with TRBJ1-1, with 9 bases matching TRBD1. The CDR3 totals 14 residues. Germline V gene lookup returns CDR1 LGHNA and CDR2 YSLEER. Trimming cost V 2 bases and J 4 bases; bases outside gene matches: 2. In nucleotides, the CDR3 is TGCGCCAGCAGCCAAACGACAGGGGGCACTGAAGCTTTCTTT. It specifies CASSQTTGGTEAFF.

The chain joins TRBV9 to TRBJ1-2, with D tentatively TRBD1 (5 bases). V lost 0 bases and J lost 4, with 13 bases in between. Germline CDR1 and CDR2: SGDLS and YYNGEE. This CDR3 region has 15 residues. As DNA, the CDR3 is TGTGCCAGCAGCGTAGCGGAGGGGTCTGTCTATGGCTACACCTTC. Translated, it gives CASSVAEGSVYGYTF. The full variable domain, rest sourced from reference TRBV9 and TRBJ1-2, is DSGVTQTPKHLITATGQRVTLRCSPRSGDLSVYWYQQSLDQGLQFLIQYYNGEERAKGNILERFSAQQFPDLHSELNLSSLELGDSALYFCASSVAEGSVYGYTFGSGTRLTVV.

The chain recombines TRBV30 with TRBJ1-1; weak D call: TRBD1 (6 bases). CDR1 GTSNPN and CDR2 SVGIG come from the germline V gene (reference sequence). V was clipped by 5 bases and J by 4 bases, with 14 bases between them. The CDR3 consists of 13 residues. The CDR3 DNA sequence: TGTGCCTGGGGCCAAGGGGGGGTCACTGAAGCTTTCTTT. Encoded protein: CAWGQGGVTEAFF. Based on the CDR3 plus reference TRBV30 and TRBJ1-1, the full variable domain is SQTIHQWPATLVQPVGSPLSLECTVEGTSNPNLYWYRQAAGRGLQLLFYSVGIGQISSEVPQNLSASRPQDRQFILSSKKLLLSDSGFYLCAWGQGGVTEAFFGQGTRLTVV.

This CDR3 is CASSQVEGAYTDTQYF. Here the CDR3 DNA reads TGCGCCAGCAGCCAAGTGGAGGGGGCCTACACAGATACGCAGTATTTT. The rearrangement joins TRBV4-1 to TRBJ2-3; possible D gene TRBD1, 7 bases. The CDR3 sequence is 16 residues long. Germline CDR1 and CDR2: MGHRA and YSYEKL. Between the trimmed V and J ends, which lost 1 base and 2 bases, there was a span of 13 bases.

The J gene is TRBJ2-1, the V gene TRBV6-5, with D perhaps matching TRBD1 (6 bases). Trimming shortened V by 6 bases and J by 9 bases, and 18 bases separated the two germline ends. CDR1 is MNHEY and CDR2 is SVGAGI in the germline V gene. CDR3 size: 14 residues. In nucleotides, the CDR3 is TGTGCCAGCAGAAGAGCTGGGACAATCGGTGAGCAGTTCTTC. It specifies CASRRAGTIGEQFF.

The V and J genes are TRBV4-1 and TRBJ1-1, with D possibly being TRBD1 (5 bases). CDR3 size: 17 residues. With 1 base removed from V and 11 bases from J, the gap between germline ends came to 26 bases. The germline V gene encodes CDR1 MGHRA and CDR2 YSYEKL. For the CDR3, the DNA is TGCGCCAGCAGCCAAGGACTGGGCAAGGACAAATTCGGTCGGGCTTTCTTT. Translation gives CASSQGLGKDKFGRAFF.

The chain combines TRBV7-2 with TRBJ2-3, with no clear D. The CDR3 length is 15 residues. Germline assignment: CDR1 SGHTA and CDR2 FQGNSA. The germline V and J ends were trimmed by 1 base and 2 bases, with 10 bases remaining between them. DNA of the CDR3: TGTGCCAGCAGCTTAGGGCCGGACCACACAGATACGCAGTATTTT. This codes for CASSLGPDHTDTQYF.

The chain recombines TRBV5-1 with TRBJ2-3, with D possibly called TRBD1 or TRBD2 (5 bases each). Germline lookup yields CDR1 SGHRS and CDR2 YFSETQ. This CDR3 spans 14 amino acids. Deletions cut 3 bases from V and 2 bases from J, with 10 bases between. Here the CDR3 reads CASSSQGATDTQYF. CDR3 coding DNA: TGCGCCAGCAGCTCCCAGGGAGCCACAGATACGCAGTATTTT.

The V and J genes are TRBV2 and TRBJ2-7; 13 bases agree with TRBD2. The V gene's germline CDR1 is SNHLY and CDR2 FYNNEI. After removal of 6 bases from V and 6 bases from J, the junction contained 5 bases not matched to a gene. The CDR3 loop spans 14 amino acids. The CDR3 protein is CASSVGLAGTEQYF. The CDR3 bases are TGTGCCAGCAGCGTGGGACTAGCGGGAACCGAGCAGTACTTC.

The chain employs TRBV11-2 and TRBJ2-7, with D possibly being TRBD1 (6 bases). Between the trimmed V and J ends, which lost 2 bases and 5 bases, there was a span of 16 bases. The germline V gene encodes CDR1 SGHAT and CDR2 FQNNGV. The CDR3 covers 15 residues. CDR3 in amino acids: CASSLRAGVVNEQYF. DNA of the CDR3: TGTGCCAGCAGCTTAAGGGCAGGGGTCGTCAACGAGCAGTACTTC. The entire variable domain, with the rest obtained from reference TRBV11-2 and TRBJ2-7, is as follows: EAGVAQSPRYKIIEKRQSVAFWCNPISGHATLYWYQQILGQGPKLLIQFQNNGVVDDSQLPKDRFSAERLKGVDSTLKIQPAKLEDSAVYLCASSLRAGVVNEQYFGPGTRLTVT.

The chain joins TRBV29-1 to TRBJ2-2; D unclear. Germline V lookup: CDR1 SQVTM, CDR2 ANQGSEA. V lost 4 bases and J 4 bases, leaving 16 bases between the germline ends. This CDR3 has 15 residues. CDR3 nucleotides: TGCAGCGTTGTAGGGCAACCGGTAGGCACCGGGGAGCTGTTTTTT. Protein: CSVVGQPVGTGELFF.

The chain has TRBV7-9 and TRBJ2-3, with D hard to call. Trimming left V 5 bases short and J 2 bases short, with 14 bases between. The CDR3 sequence is 15 residues long. CDR1 and CDR2 from the germline V gene are SEHNR and FQNEAQ (reference sequence). The CDR3, as DNA: TGTGCCAGCAGCACCTCTAGGGCGCACACAGATACGCAGTATTTT. It translates to CASSTSRAHTDTQYF.

J is TRBJ1-1 and V is TRBV4-1, with no clear D. V lost 2 bases, J lost 0 bases, and 13 bases lay in between. Germline V CDR1 and CDR2: MGHRA, YSYEKL. The CDR3 sequence is 16 residues long. CDR3: CASSQLPGGVNTEAFF. The CDR3 DNA reads as TGCGCCAGCAGCCAACTCCCGGGAGGAGTGAACACTGAAGCTTTCTTT.

The V gene is TRBV7-2, the J gene TRBJ2-7; TRBD2 might be the D (5 bases). The CDR3 has 15 residues. The germline V gene encodes CDR1 SGHTA and CDR2 FQGNSA. Trimming shortened V by 2 bases and J by 4 bases, and 15 bases separated the two germline ends. CDR3 region: CASSLRAGRGYEQYF. The CDR3 DNA reads TGTGCCAGCAGCTTACGGGCAGGTCGGGGATACGAGCAGTACTTC.

J is TRBJ2-2 and V is TRBV11-2; the D is unclear. The CDR3 loop spans 12 amino acids. V lost 5 bases and J lost 3, with 4 bases in between. Per germline, CDR1 SGHAT and CDR2 FQNNGV. The CDR3, as DNA: TGTGCCAGCAGCCACCACACCGGGGAGCTGTTTTTT. The encoded protein is CASSHHTGELFF.

This chain uses TRBV28 with TRBJ2-7, with 9 bases fitting TRBD2. Looked up from germline, CDR1 is MDHEN and CDR2 is SYDVKM. There are 15 residues in the CDR3. Losses at the gene ends were 6 bases for V and 0 bases for J; bases not matched to a gene: 6. CDR3 sequence: CASRPASGNSYEQYF. CDR3 nucleotides: TGTGCCAGCAGGCCTGCTAGCGGGAACTCCTACGAGCAGTACTTC.

This clone was seen once. The CDR3 sequence: CASTTSRNQNTEAFF. The CDR3 nucleotides are TGTGCCAGTACCACGAGTCGAAACCAGAACACTGAAGCTTTCTTT. The chain couples TRBV19 to TRBJ1-1; no clear D. The CDR3 loop spans 15 amino acids. Deletions cut 7 bases from V and 1 base from J, with 16 bases between. CDR1 is LNHDA and CDR2 is SQIVND in the germline V gene (reference sequence).

The chain combines TRBV5-1 with TRBJ2-7; TRBD1 aligns across 8 bases. V lost 9 bases and J lost 4; bases outside the gene matches: 12. CDR1 is SGHRS and CDR2 is YFSETQ in the germline V gene. The CDR3 is 14 amino acids. CDR3 coding DNA: TGCGCCAAGCCAACGGGAACAGGGGGATACGAGCAGTACTTC. Amino acids: CAKPTGTGGYEQYF.

This rearrangement joins TRBV11-3 to TRBJ2-7, with 11 bases matching TRBD1. The junction had 11 bases not matched to a gene; V was cut back by 4 bases and J by 6 bases. The CDR3 contains 16 residues. Germline CDR1 reads SGHNT; CDR2 reads YENEEA. This CDR3 reads CASSSPPDRGRCEQYF. In nucleotides, the CDR3 is TGTGCCAGCAGCTCACCCCCGGACAGGGGGCGTTGCGAGCAGTACTTC.

CDR3 coding DNA: TGTGCCAGCAACCGGGACAGGGGTTACGAGCAGTACTTC. This gives the protein CASNRDRGYEQYF. This sequence joins TRBV2 and TRBJ2-7, with TRBD1 identical over 10 bases. The V gene's germline CDR1 is SNHLY and CDR2 FYNNEI. V shed 7 bases and J 4 bases; nucleotides not matched to a gene: 4. The CDR3 has 13 residues.

The chain couples TRBV7-9 to TRBJ1-4; D is undetermined. The germline V and J ends were trimmed by 2 bases and 0 bases, with 10 bases remaining between them. Germline CDR1 SEHNR, CDR2 FQNEAQ (reference sequence). The CDR3 covers 16 residues. CDR3 sequence (DNA): TGTGCCAGCAGCTTATTCCCGGGGACAACTAATGAAAAACTGTTTTTT. Translating it yields CASSLFPGTTNEKLFF.

The rearrangement joins TRBV7-6 to TRBJ1-6, with 8 bases identical to TRBD1. CDR3 length: 15 amino acids. Germline CDR1 is SGHVS and CDR2 is FNYEAQ. V shed 5 bases, J shed 9 bases, and the junction held 9 bases outside the gene matches. The CDR3 loop is CASSPFQGAGSPLHF. CDR3 DNA: TGTGCCAGCAGCCCCTTCCAGGGGGCGGGTTCACCCCTCCACTTT.

The CDR3 here is CASSYAPDWDEQYF. CDR3 DNA sequence: TGTGCCAGCAGTTACGCGCCGGATTGGGACGAGCAGTACTTC. V and J are TRBV6-7 and TRBJ2-5; D gene ambiguous. The DNA end is a closer match to TRBJ2-7, so the J assignment may be wrong. TRBV6-7 is placed among ORFs of uncertain function. This CDR3 contains 14 residues.